This passage covers 5 T cell receptor beta chains from one sample sequenced in a study of CD4 and CD8 cells across lung adenocarcinoma regions. TCRdb itself ran the PCR reads through MiXCR, one entry per CDR3 protein. Here the sample spans roughly 13,000 distinct CDR3 sequences, 35% to 55% being singletons. Sequencing was done on a sample of CD4+ T cells from the center of a lung tumor. All receptors derive from a male donor with lung adenocarcinoma. The CD4 and CD8 labels of this study may be unreliable.

By proportion, this clonotype is medium-sized. The chain couples TRBV6-5 to TRBJ1-6; D is ambiguous. V shed 0 bases and J shed 5 bases, with 11 bases lying between them. CDR3 length equals 16 residues. Germline V gives CDR1 MNHEY, CDR2 SVGAGI. The CDR3 sequence is CASSYSGRPNNSPLHF. The CDR3 DNA follows: TGTGCCAGCAGTTACTCCGGCAGACCGAATAATTCACCCCTCCACTTT.

This clonotype was counted a few times. The genes are TRBV20-1 and TRBJ2-5; no reliable D call. The J call could be wrong; TRBJ2-7 is a better fit for the DNA end. Germline V lookup: CDR1 DFQATT, CDR2 SNEGSKA (reference sequence). The CDR3 covers 13 residues. The CDR3 DNA follows: TGCAGTGCTAGAGATCGTAAAAACTACGAGCAGTACTTC. It encodes CSARDRKNYEQYF.

The chain uses TRBV6-5 and TRBJ2-3; TRBD1 aligns across 12 bases. Germline-derived CDR1 and CDR2 are MNHEY and SVGAGI. V shed 1 base, J shed 5 bases, and the junction held 4 bases outside the gene matches. The CDR3 is 16 amino acids. The DNA of the CDR3 is TGTGCCAGCAGTTACTTTGGGACAGGGGGCGAAGATACGCAGTATTTT. Encoded protein: CASSYFGTGGEDTQYF.

This clonotype turned up a few times. The J gene is TRBJ2-1, the V gene TRBV27, with D possibly called TRBD1 or TRBD2 (5 bases each). V lost 6 bases and J lost 9, with 9 bases in between. In germline, CDR1 is MNHEY, CDR2 SMNVEV (reference sequence). CDR3 size: 11 residues. The CDR3: CASSPGAEQFF. CDR3 DNA: TGTGCCAGCAGCCCCGGGGCTGAGCAGTTCTTC.

CDR3 DNA: TGTGCCAGCAGTCCGGGGCGCGGAGGCCGTGGCCAAGATACCCAGTACTTC. This encodes CASSPGRGGRGQDTQYF. The V and J genes are TRBV27 and TRBJ2-4; D is possibly TRBD1 or TRBD2 (5 bases each). CDR1 is MNHEY, CDR2 SMNVEV, per germline (reference sequence). V lost 5 bases and J 13 bases, leaving 30 bases between the germline ends. The CDR3 loop spans 17 amino acids.